This is a list of T cell receptor beta chains from one sample in a study of blood T cell repertoires in COVID-19. Using immunoSEQ multiplex PCR, the repertoire was profiled, and TCRdb retains in-frame clones only, with some absent. The sample includes hundreds of thousands of clones, around 87% seen only once; the top ten take roughly a tenth. Sequences were obtained from PBMCs or T cells enriched from blood (not recorded which). The receptor set was obtained from a woman aged 45-65 years who had recovered from COVID-19. Each CDR3 is given with its conserved first and last residue. The D gene is left open where the match is weak. Not every row has a clone size; where given, it reads once, few, many or a size class.

j_gene: TRBJ1-3; d_gene: -; abundance: -; v_gene: TRBV4-1; CDR3aa: CASSQDVRVRGGNTIYF; CDR3nt: TGCGCCAGCAGCCAAGATGTGAGGGTACGGGGTGGAAACACCATATATTTT
j_gene: TRBJ1-5; d_gene: TRBD1; abundance: -; v_gene: TRBV6-2/TRBV6-3; CDR3aa: CASSPQTGGRQPQHF; CDR3nt: TGTGCCAGCAGTCCCCAGACAGGGGGCAGACAGCCCCAGCATTTT
j_gene: TRBJ1-2; d_gene: -; abundance: -; v_gene: TRBV6-5; CDR3aa: CASSQGYYGYTF; CDR3nt: TGTGCCAGCAGTCAGGGATACTATGGCTACACCTTC
j_gene: TRBJ2-1; d_gene: -; abundance: once; v_gene: TRBV7-6; CDR3aa: CASSANPGSYNEQFF; CDR3nt: TGTGCCAGCAGCGCCAACCCAGGATCCTACAATGAGCAGTTCTTC
j_gene: TRBJ2-1; d_gene: TRBD2; abundance: few; v_gene: TRBV20-1; CDR3aa: CSASVLAGGSYNEQFF; CDR3nt: TGCAGTGCTAGTGTCCTAGCGGGGGGCTCCTACAATGAGCAGTTCTTC
j_gene: TRBJ1-1; d_gene: -; abundance: -; v_gene: TRBV6-5; CDR3aa: CASSPAGREAFF; CDR3nt: TGTGCCAGCAGTCCCGCGGGTCGTGAAGCTTTCTTT
j_gene: TRBJ1-6; d_gene: TRBD1; abundance: -; v_gene: TRBV3-1/TRBV3-2; CDR3aa: CASRRDRACRGFHF; CDR3nt: TGTGCCAGCAGGCGGGACAGGGCCTGTCGGGGGTTCCACTTT
j_gene: TRBJ2-2; d_gene: -; abundance: -; v_gene: TRBV19; CDR3aa: CASSIPAANTGELFF; CDR3nt: TGTGCCAGTAGTATACCAGCGGCGAACACCGGGGAGCTGTTTTTT
j_gene: TRBJ2-1; d_gene: -; abundance: -; v_gene: TRBV3-1/TRBV3-2; CDR3aa: CASSRGEFDNEQFF; CDR3nt: TGTGCCAGCAGCCGCGGGGAGTTCGACAATGAGCAGTTCTTC
j_gene: TRBJ2-4; d_gene: TRBD1; abundance: -; v_gene: TRBV27; CDR3aa: CASSQPGQLILAKNIQYF; CDR3nt: TGTGCCAGCAGTCAGCCGGGACAGCTGATCCTAGCCAAAAACATTCAGTACTTC
j_gene: TRBJ1-1; d_gene: TRBD1; abundance: -; v_gene: TRBV2; CDR3aa: CASRYRQGVMNTEAFF; CDR3nt: TGTGCCAGCAGGTATCGACAGGGCGTAATGAACACTGAAGCTTTCTTT
j_gene: TRBJ2-2; d_gene: TRBD1; abundance: -; v_gene: TRBV28; CDR3aa: CASRLQGAGELFF; CDR3nt: TGTGCCAGCAGATTACAGGGGGCCGGGGAGCTGTTTTTT
j_gene: TRBJ1-2; d_gene: -; abundance: -; v_gene: TRBV5-4; CDR3aa: CASSLEDRKGDGYTF; CDR3nt: TGTGCCAGCAGCTTGGAGGACAGAAAGGGGGATGGCTACACCTTC
j_gene: TRBJ1-2; d_gene: -; abundance: -; v_gene: TRBV5-1; CDR3aa: CASSLAPGFYGYTF; CDR3nt: TGCGCCAGCAGCTTGGCCCCCGGGTTCTATGGCTACACCTTC
j_gene: TRBJ2-7; d_gene: TRBD1; abundance: -; v_gene: TRBV6-5; CDR3aa: CASEDRVLYEQYF; CDR3nt: TGTGCCAGCGAAGACAGGGTTCTCTACGAGCAGTACTTC
j_gene: TRBJ1-5; d_gene: TRBD1; abundance: -; v_gene: TRBV9; CDR3aa: CASSPGQGILNQPQHF; CDR3nt: TGTGCCAGCAGCCCCGGACAGGGTATCCTCAATCAGCCCCAGCATTTT
j_gene: TRBJ1-5; d_gene: -; abundance: few; v_gene: TRBV28; CDR3aa: CASSQDGFGNQPQHF; CDR3nt: TGTGCCAGCAGCCAAGACGGGTTCGGGAATCAGCCCCAGCATTTT
j_gene: TRBJ2-7; d_gene: TRBD1; abundance: -; v_gene: TRBV18; CDR3aa: CASSDRVTGEQYF; CDR3nt: TGTGCCAGCTCCGACAGGGTTACCGGCGAGCAGTACTTC
j_gene: TRBJ1-5; d_gene: -; abundance: few; v_gene: TRBV4-3; CDR3aa: CASSQDRRGGQPQHF; CDR3nt: TGCGCCAGCAGCCAAGATAGAAGGGGCGGTCAGCCCCAGCATTTT
j_gene: TRBJ1-1; d_gene: -; abundance: -; v_gene: TRBV7-9; CDR3aa: CAVLHGRSRYPGTEAFF; CDR3nt: TGTGCCGTCTTACACGGGCGCTCAAGGTACCCGGGGACTGAAGCTTTCTTT
j_gene: TRBJ1-3; d_gene: -; abundance: once; v_gene: TRBV7-2; CDR3aa: CASSLTFDTTNTIYF; CDR3nt: TGTGCCAGCAGCTTAACTTTCGATACTACAAACACCATATATTTT
j_gene: TRBJ2-4; d_gene: -; abundance: -; v_gene: TRBV19; CDR3aa: CASTQSVRSNIQYF; CDR3nt: TGTGCCAGTACGCAATCCGTCAGGTCAAACATTCAGTACTTC
j_gene: TRBJ1-2; d_gene: TRBD1; abundance: -; v_gene: TRBV27; CDR3aa: CASSTPGQGWYGYTF; CDR3nt: TGTGCCAGCAGTACCCCGGGACAGGGGTGGTATGGCTACACCTTC
j_gene: TRBJ1-2; d_gene: TRBD1; abundance: -; v_gene: TRBV20-1; CDR3aa: CSARDRGQKIF; CDR3nt: TGCAGTGCTAGAGATCGGGGACAGAAAATTTTC
j_gene: TRBJ1-5; d_gene: -; abundance: once; v_gene: TRBV28; CDR3aa: CASSGADNQPQHF; CDR3nt: TGTGCCAGCAGCGGTGCGGATAATCAGCCCCAGCATTTT
j_gene: TRBJ1-1; d_gene: -; abundance: -; v_gene: TRBV21-1; CDR3aa: CASSKAPGGHTEAFF; CDR3nt: TGTGCCAGCAGCAAAGCGCCGGGAGGTCACACTGAAGCTTTCTTT
j_gene: TRBJ2-7; d_gene: TRBD2; abundance: -; v_gene: TRBV15; CDR3aa: CATSRERGASYEQYF; CDR3nt: TGTGCCACCAGCAGAGAGCGGGGGGCATCCTACGAGCAGTACTTC
j_gene: TRBJ1-2; d_gene: -; abundance: -; v_gene: TRBV28; CDR3aa: CASSPQGPLSGYTF; CDR3nt: TGTGCCAGCAGTCCGCAGGGCCCCCTTAGTGGCTACACCTTC
j_gene: TRBJ1-2; d_gene: -; abundance: once; v_gene: TRBV5-6; CDR3aa: CASSRTKTGIRGYTF; CDR3nt: TGTGCCAGCAGCCGGACAAAAACAGGGATTCGAGGCTACACCTTC
j_gene: TRBJ1-1; d_gene: TRBD1; abundance: -; v_gene: TRBV5-1; CDR3aa: CASSFGQGLEAFF; CDR3nt: TGCGCCAGCAGCTTCGGACAGGGCCTTGAAGCTTTCTTT
j_gene: TRBJ2-3; d_gene: -; abundance: -; v_gene: TRBV2; CDR3aa: CASSEGGVGTQYF; CDR3nt: TGTGCCAGCAGTGAAGGGGGGGTTGGTACGCAGTATTTT
j_gene: TRBJ1-5; d_gene: TRBD1; abundance: -; v_gene: TRBV19; CDR3aa: CASSLGQGTSNQPQHF; CDR3nt: TGTGCCAGTAGCCTAGGACAGGGGACAAGCAATCAGCCCCAGCATTTT
j_gene: TRBJ1-1; d_gene: TRBD1; abundance: -; v_gene: TRBV7-8; CDR3aa: CASSRGGVTEAFF; CDR3nt: TGTGCCAGCAGCCGAGGGGGCGTCACTGAAGCTTTCTTT
j_gene: TRBJ2-5; d_gene: -; abundance: -; v_gene: TRBV28; CDR3aa: CASSLIPSRGRFETQYF; CDR3nt: TGTGCCAGCAGTCTGATACCATCGCGGGGTAGATTCGAGACCCAGTACTTC
j_gene: TRBJ2-2; d_gene: -; abundance: -; v_gene: TRBV18; CDR3aa: CASSPTGPNTGELFF; CDR3nt: TGTGCCAGCTCACCGACAGGACCGAACACCGGGGAGCTGTTTTTT
j_gene: TRBJ2-7; d_gene: TRBD1; abundance: -; v_gene: TRBV7-9; CDR3aa: CASSSLTGTDALEQYF; CDR3nt: TGTGCCAGCAGCTCTTTAACGGGGACAGACGCACTCGAGCAGTACTTC
j_gene: TRBJ1-1; d_gene: -; abundance: -; v_gene: TRBV5-4; CDR3aa: CASSLEPGQNTEAFF; CDR3nt: TGTGCCAGCAGCTTGGAACCGGGTCAGAACACTGAAGCTTTCTTT
j_gene: TRBJ1-4; d_gene: -; abundance: -; v_gene: TRBV27; CDR3aa: CATRGQNNEKLFF; CDR3nt: TGTGCCACCCGTGGACAGAATAATGAAAAACTGTTTTTT
j_gene: TRBJ2-3; d_gene: -; abundance: once; v_gene: TRBV3-1/TRBV3-2; CDR3aa: CASSPRLVDTQYF; CDR3nt: TGTGCCAGCAGCCCAAGACTAGTTGATACGCAGTATTTT
j_gene: TRBJ1-2; d_gene: TRBD1; abundance: once; v_gene: TRBV7-8; CDR3aa: CASIQTRGTGDLYGYTF; CDR3nt: TGTGCCAGCATCCAAACCCGGGGTACAGGGGACCTCTATGGCTACACCTTC
j_gene: TRBJ2-1; d_gene: TRBD1; abundance: once; v_gene: TRBV6-6; CDR3aa: CASSPRGQSGTRSSYNEQFF; CDR3nt: TGTGCCAGCAGTCCAAGGGGGCAATCCGGGACACGGAGCTCCTACAATGAGCAGTTCTTC
j_gene: TRBJ2-7; d_gene: TRBD1; abundance: -; v_gene: TRBV6-1; CDR3aa: CASSDLRTGATRNLYEQYF; CDR3nt: TGTGCCAGCAGTGACCTAAGGACAGGGGCAACGAGAAACCTTTACGAGCAGTACTTC
j_gene: TRBJ2-7; d_gene: -; abundance: -; v_gene: TRBV2; CDR3aa: CASSYDTPYEQYF; CDR3nt: TGTGCCAGCAGTTATGACACCCCCTACGAGCAGTACTTC
j_gene: TRBJ2-2; d_gene: -; abundance: -; v_gene: TRBV28; CDR3aa: CASTLNTGELFF; CDR3nt: TGTGCCAGCACCCTCAACACCGGGGAGCTGTTTTTT
j_gene: TRBJ1-1; d_gene: -; abundance: -; v_gene: TRBV6-2/TRBV6-3; CDR3aa: CASSYSVNTEAFF; CDR3nt: TGTGCCAGCAGTTACTCCGTGAACACTGAAGCTTTCTTT
j_gene: TRBJ2-7; d_gene: -; abundance: -; v_gene: TRBV5-1; CDR3aa: CASSLDGGGAEQYF; CDR3nt: TGCGCCAGCAGCTTGGACGGTGGTGGTGCAGAGCAGTACTTC
j_gene: TRBJ2-3; d_gene: -; abundance: -; v_gene: TRBV29-1; CDR3aa: CSTESRPGTDTQYF; CDR3nt: TGCAGCACAGAATCCAGGCCCGGCACAGATACGCAGTATTTT
j_gene: TRBJ2-3; d_gene: TRBD1; abundance: -; v_gene: TRBV7-9; CDR3aa: CASSLELGGISDTQYF; CDR3nt: TGTGCCAGCAGCTTAGAACTAGGGGGCATCTCAGATACGCAGTATTTT
j_gene: TRBJ2-2; d_gene: -; abundance: -; v_gene: TRBV7-9; CDR3aa: CASSYTQGFTGELFF; CDR3nt: TGTGCCAGCAGCTACACGCAGGGGTTCACCGGGGAGCTGTTTTTT
j_gene: TRBJ1-6; d_gene: TRBD1; abundance: -; v_gene: TRBV30; CDR3aa: CAWSLGQGDRPLHF; CDR3nt: TGTGCCTGGAGTTTAGGGCAGGGGGATCGACCCCTCCACTTT
j_gene: TRBJ2-1; d_gene: TRBD2; abundance: -; v_gene: TRBV5-5; CDR3aa: CASSLWRGGLNEQFF; CDR3nt: TGTGCCAGCAGCTTGTGGCGGGGGGGCCTCAATGAGCAGTTCTTC
j_gene: TRBJ2-3; d_gene: TRBD2; abundance: -; v_gene: TRBV7-7; CDR3aa: CASSRTSGGAGTDTQYF; CDR3nt: TGTGCTAGCAGCCGGACTAGCGGGGGGGCTGGAACAGATACGCAGTATTTT
j_gene: TRBJ1-6; d_gene: -; abundance: -; v_gene: TRBV15; CDR3aa: CATSRDRAGSPADSPLHF; CDR3nt: TGTGCCACCAGCAGGGATCGCGCCGGGTCTCCGGCAGATTCACCCCTCCACTTT